The TCR beta chain described here comes from a study of cytomegalovirus exposure and HLA in healthy donors. Study-wide results and limits: Rarity marked most TCR sequences, yet some public TCRs occurred in many donors. Later on, a genetic analysis was performed. It linked a missense variant in DCLRE1C with V- and J-gene trimming of TCR beta.

A word on this clone: The antigen remains unidentified.

The PCR ran on 60 Vbeta and 13 Jbeta primers. Sequencing was performed with immunoSEQ multiplex PCR; in TCRdb, only in-frame clones are kept and a portion is missing. The sample includes over 85,000 clones, around 87% of them seen just once. CDR1 and CDR2 from the germline V gene are SGHDT and YYEEEE. The V end was cut by 0 bases, the J end by 8 bases, with 11 bases between. The CDR3 spans 13 residues. V gene TRBV5-6 combines with J gene TRBJ1-2; weak D call: TRBD1 (6 bases). Input material: PBMCs. This clonotype originated in a man aged 35-49 years in good health and CMV-seronegative. CDR3 coding DNA: TGTGCCAGCAGCTTGGTCTCGGGGGGCGGCTACACCTTC. This encodes CASSLVSGGGYTF.